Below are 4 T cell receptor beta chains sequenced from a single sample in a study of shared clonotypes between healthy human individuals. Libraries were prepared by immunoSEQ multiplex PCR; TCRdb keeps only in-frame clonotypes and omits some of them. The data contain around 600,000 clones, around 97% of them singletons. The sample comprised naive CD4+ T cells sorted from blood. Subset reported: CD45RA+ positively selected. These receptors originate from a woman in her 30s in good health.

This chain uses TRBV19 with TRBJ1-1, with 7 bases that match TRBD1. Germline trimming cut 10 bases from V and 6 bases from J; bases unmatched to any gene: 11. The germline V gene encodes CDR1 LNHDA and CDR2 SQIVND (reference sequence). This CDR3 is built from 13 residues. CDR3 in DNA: TGTGCCACCCGGGACAGCCCAAGCCCTGAAGCTTTCTTT. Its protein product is CATRDSPSPEAFF.

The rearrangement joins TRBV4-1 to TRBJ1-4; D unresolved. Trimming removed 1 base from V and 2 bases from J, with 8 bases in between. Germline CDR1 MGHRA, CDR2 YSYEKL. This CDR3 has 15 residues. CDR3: CASSQGQATNEKLFF. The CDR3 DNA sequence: TGCGCCAGCAGCCAAGGGCAGGCCACTAATGAAAAACTGTTTTTT.

CDR3: CASSESRGPGSETQYF. CDR3 bases: TGCGCCAGCAGTGAGTCTAGGGGCCCGGGCTCGGAGACCCAGTACTTC. The J gene is TRBJ2-5, the V gene TRBV10-1, with D possibly being TRBD1 (5 bases). V dropped 0 bases and J dropped 5 bases, with 16 bases sitting between them. There are 16 residues in the CDR3. CDR1 is WNHNN and CDR2 is SYGVQD in the germline V gene (reference sequence).

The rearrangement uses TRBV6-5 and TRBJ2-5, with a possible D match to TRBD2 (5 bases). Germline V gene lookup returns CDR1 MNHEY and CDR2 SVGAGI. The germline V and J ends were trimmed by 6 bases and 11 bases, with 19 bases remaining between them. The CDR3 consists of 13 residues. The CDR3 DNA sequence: TGTGCCAGCAGCAATCCGGGGTCTCTGGAGCAGTACTTC. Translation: CASSNPGSLEQYF.